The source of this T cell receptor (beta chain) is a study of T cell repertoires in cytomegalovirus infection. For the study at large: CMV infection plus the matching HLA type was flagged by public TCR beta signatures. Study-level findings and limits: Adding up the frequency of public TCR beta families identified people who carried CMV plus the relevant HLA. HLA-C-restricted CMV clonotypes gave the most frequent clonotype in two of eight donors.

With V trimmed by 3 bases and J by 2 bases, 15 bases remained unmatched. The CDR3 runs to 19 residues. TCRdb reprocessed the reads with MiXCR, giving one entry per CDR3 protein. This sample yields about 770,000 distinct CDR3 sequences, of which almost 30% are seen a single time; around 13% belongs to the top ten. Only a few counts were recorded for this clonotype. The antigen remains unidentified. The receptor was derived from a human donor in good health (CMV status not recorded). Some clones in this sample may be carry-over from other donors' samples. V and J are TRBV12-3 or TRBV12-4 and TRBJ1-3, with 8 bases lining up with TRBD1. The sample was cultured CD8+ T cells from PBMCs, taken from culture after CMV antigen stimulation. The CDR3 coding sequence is TGTGCCAGCAGTTTCCTCGTCCCGGGACAGGTTATAACTGGAAACACCATATATTTT. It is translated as CASSFLVPGQVITGNTIYF.